This passage covers 28 T cell receptor beta chains from one sample sequenced in a study of T cells in Graves' hyperthyroidism and ophthalmopathy. Amplified regions were TCR beta CDR3 sequences from RNA transcripts. First-round RT-PCR with HTBI primers amplified the TCR CDR3 region. TCRdb re-called the multiplex PCR reads through MiXCR, storing one row per CDR3 protein. The sample has about 700,000 distinct CDR3 sequences, 12% to 15% seen once. Material: blood. The source is a woman in her late teens or twenties with Graves' hyperthyroidism.

As for this clonotype: This may be a read error, as it is one base from a much larger clone. The J gene is TRBJ2-1, the V gene TRBV12-3 or TRBV12-4; tentatively, D is TRBD2 (5 bases). This CDR3 has 14 amino acids. Between the trimmed V and J ends, which lost 6 bases and 2 bases, there was a span of 11 bases. For the CDR3, the DNA is TGTGCCAGCAGAGAGGGCGGAGCCTACAATGAGCAGTTCTTC. Translated, it gives CASREGGAYNEQFF.

Many counts were recorded for this clonotype. The chain combines TRBV7-3 with TRBJ2-5, with 11 bases identical to TRBD1. V dropped 4 bases and J dropped 0; count of bases not matched to a gene: 4. Germline values: CDR1 SGHTA, CDR2 FQGTGA. The CDR3 is 16 amino acids. CDR3 nucleotides: TGTGCCAGCAGCTCCGGGACAGGGGGTAACCAAGAGACCCAGTACTTC. Protein sequence: CASSSGTGGNQETQYF.

The rearrangement joins TRBV6-5 to TRBJ1-1; D might be TRBD1 (6 bases). V lost 4 bases and J 0 bases, leaving 12 bases between the germline ends. The CDR3 extends over 15 amino acids. CDR1 and CDR2 (germline): MNHEY, SVGAGI. The CDR3 region has the DNA TGTGCCAGCAGTTTCAGGGGATGGATGAACACTGAAGCTTTCTTT. Translating gives CASSFRGWMNTEAFF.

This clonotype was counted at least ten times. A junction boundary mismatches the germline segment, possibly from a read error. The CDR3 region is CASSLAPTGNFGYTF. The CDR3 DNA follows: TGTGCCAGCAGTTTAGCACCAACAGGAAACTTTGGCTACACCTTC. This chain joins TRBV12-3 or TRBV12-4 and TRBJ1-2; D is perhaps TRBD1 (5 bases). The CDR3 extends over 15 amino acids.

There are a few counts of this clonotype. The genes are TRBV3-1 and TRBJ1-2; D might be TRBD1 (6 bases). Per germline, CDR1 LGHDT and CDR2 YNNKEL (reference sequence). CDR3 length: 14 residues. V was cut by 1 base and J by 3 bases, with 9 bases left in between. The CDR3 region has the DNA TGTGCCAGCAGCCAAGTAGGGGGTGACTATGGCTACACCTTC. Its translation: CASSQVGGDYGYTF.

This clonotype has more than one count but fewer than ten. A clone one base away is much larger, so this may be a read error. The rearrangement uses TRBV29-1 and TRBJ1-1, with D unresolved. Trimming took off 4 bases at V and 4 bases at J, with 16 bases between the two ends. The CDR3 loop spans 14 amino acids. CDR1 and CDR2 from the germline V gene are SQVTM and ANQGSEA. CDR3 protein: CSVARASEFTEAFF. Written as DNA, the CDR3 is TGCAGCGTTGCACGGGCCTCAGAGTTCACTGAAGCTTTCTTT.

This clonotype was seen only a few times. This chain connects TRBV20-1 to TRBJ1-5; D ambiguous. Per the germline V gene, CDR1 is DFQATT and CDR2 is SNEGSKA (reference sequence). V lost 5 bases to trimming and J lost 11 bases, with 13 bases between them. The CDR3 extends over 11 amino acids. The CDR3 DNA sequence: TGCAGTGCTCCCCTAGGCGGGACCCAGCATTTT. Translation gives CSAPLGGTQHF.

This clonotype showed up many times. The rearrangement uses TRBV6-1 and TRBJ2-1, with TRBD2 matching 9 bases. Germline V gene sequence: CDR1 MNHNS, CDR2 SASEGT. The CDR3 has 15 residues. V shed 4 bases, J shed 10 bases, and the junction held 11 bases outside the gene matches. Here the CDR3 reads CASSGSVAGVGEQFF. CDR3 nucleotide sequence: TGTGCCAGCAGTGGGTCGGTAGCGGGAGTTGGAGAGCAGTTCTTC.

The chain couples TRBV12-3 or TRBV12-4 to TRBJ1-4; TRBD1 matches 7 bases. The CDR3 is 17 amino acids. V was clipped by 6 bases and J by 7 bases; unmatched bases: 17. The CDR3 loop reads CASRIGPQGTLTEKLFF. Here the CDR3 DNA reads TGTGCCAGCAGGATCGGTCCACAGGGGACTTTAACTGAAAAACTGTTTTTT.

This clonotype occurred a few times. V usage is TRBV2 and J usage is TRBJ2-3; no definite D call. Germline V gene sequence: CDR1 SNHLY, CDR2 FYNNEI. The CDR3 extends over 14 amino acids. Trimming removed 3 bases at V and 3 bases at J, with 10 bases between. The CDR3 spells CASSEGTATDTQYF. DNA for the CDR3: TGTGCCAGCAGTGAGGGTACAGCTACAGATACGCAGTATTTT.

At least ten counts were recorded for this clonotype. The chain is built from TRBV11-2 and TRBJ2-2, with a weak D call TRBD1 (6 bases). Looked up from germline, CDR1 is SGHAT and CDR2 is FQNNGV. The CDR3 consists of 15 residues. Trimming stripped 5 bases from V and 0 bases from J, with 10 bases between. The chain's CDR3 is CASSPEGANTGELFF. In nucleotides, the CDR3 is TGTGCCAGCAGCCCCGAGGGGGCGAACACCGGGGAGCTGTTTTTT. Full variable domain (outside the CDR3, taken from reference TRBV11-2 and TRBJ2-2): EAGVAQSPRYKIIEKRQSVAFWCNPISGHATLYWYQQILGQGPKLLIQFQNNGVVDDSQLPKDRFSAERLKGVDSTLKIQPAKLEDSAVYLCASSPEGANTGELFFGEGSRLTVL.

This clonotype was counted a few times. V gene TRBV27 combines with J gene TRBJ1-5; D perhaps matches TRBD1 (6 bases). Trimming pared 4 bases from V and 2 bases from J, leaving 9 bases between. Germline V CDR1 and CDR2: MNHEY, SMNVEV (reference sequence). This CDR3 is built from 14 residues. CDR3 sequence: CASSWGAGNQPQHF. The CDR3 DNA sequence: TGTGCCAGCAGTTGGGGGGCAGGCAATCAGCCCCAGCATTTT.

This clonotype was seen ten or more times. V usage is TRBV12-3 or TRBV12-4 and J usage is TRBJ1-1; the D gene is possibly TRBD1 (5 bases). The CDR3 is 13 residues long. V lost 3 bases, J lost 6 bases, and 11 bases lay in between. The CDR3 nucleotides read TGTGCCAGCAGTTTGGCAGGGTTACCTGAAGCTTTCTTT. Its protein is CASSLAGLPEAFF.

The chain links TRBV5-8 to TRBJ1-4; no definite D call. CDR1 and CDR2 from the germline V gene are SGHTS and YDEGEE. The CDR3 totals 14 residues. With 3 bases removed from V and 8 bases from J, the gap between germline ends came to 14 bases. The CDR3 DNA is TGTGCCAGCAGCTATCCTCCCCTGGGAGAAAAACTGTTTTTT. Translating it yields CASSYPPLGEKLFF. The variable domain in full, completed from reference TRBV5-8 and TRBJ1-4, reads EAGVTQSPTHLIKTRGQQATLRCSPISGHTSVYWYQQALGLGLQFLLWYDEGEERNRGNFPPRFSGRQFPNYSSELNVNALELEDSALYLCASSYPPLGEKLFFGSGTQLSVL.

This clonotype occurred a few times. J is TRBJ1-4 and V is TRBV3-1; 10 positions match TRBD1. The CDR3 loop spans 16 amino acids. Germline CDR1 LGHDT, CDR2 YNNKEL (reference sequence). Trimming at V came to 1 base and at J to 10 bases, leaving 9 bases not matched to a gene. CDR3 region: CASSQAGTGESGKLFF. CDR3 in DNA: TGTGCCAGCAGCCAAGCTGGGACAGGGGAAAGCGGAAAACTGTTTTTT.

The sample holds many counts of this clonotype. J is TRBJ2-5 and V is TRBV30, with D possibly matching TRBD2 (6 bases). The CDR3 loop spans 14 amino acids. Germline loops: CDR1 GTSNPN, CDR2 SVGIG (reference sequence). V was trimmed by 3 bases and J by 2 bases, leaving 13 bases between them. This CDR3 is CAWSPLASQETQYF. The CDR3 bases are TGTGCCTGGAGCCCGCTAGCGTCTCAAGAGACCCAGTACTTC.

The V gene is TRBV4-1, the J gene TRBJ1-2; D gene unclear. The ends were cut back, 5 bases at V and 4 bases at J, with 17 bases in the middle. The CDR3 consists of 15 residues. Germline V gene sequence: CDR1 MGHRA, CDR2 YSYEKL. The CDR3 nucleotides are TGCGCCAGCAGCTTTCAGCAAACTACCCTCTATGGCTACACCTTC. Its translation is CASSFQQTTLYGYTF.

The table lists this clonotype with a few counts. This chain connects TRBV11-2 to TRBJ2-7, with D unclear. CDR1 SGHAT and CDR2 FQNNGV come from the germline V gene. Trimming took 2 bases from V and 0 from J, leaving 14 bases between them. This CDR3 is built from 16 residues. CDR3 in amino acids: CASSLIPAPSSYEQYF. The DNA for the CDR3 is TGTGCCAGCAGCTTAATTCCGGCGCCAAGCTCCTACGAGCAGTACTTC.

This clonotype has ten or more counts. This chain joins TRBV11-2 and TRBJ2-7; no clear D. Germline CDR1 and CDR2: SGHAT and FQNNGV. The CDR3 spans 14 residues. Trimming stripped 5 bases from V and 3 bases from J, with 14 bases between. CDR3: CASSPKAQYYEQYF. The CDR3 nucleotides read TGTGCCAGCAGCCCGAAGGCCCAGTACTACGAGCAGTACTTC.

The sample holds many counts of this clonotype. This chain uses TRBV30 with TRBJ2-2, with D hard to call. The CDR3 length is 15 residues. Germline CDR1 is GTSNPN and CDR2 is SVGIG (reference sequence). V lost 0 bases and J lost 8, with 16 bases in between. CDR3 loop: CAWSVGATGRGELFF. For the CDR3, the DNA is TGTGCCTGGAGTGTAGGCGCTACCGGTAGAGGGGAGCTGTTTTTT.

This clonotype occurred a few times. This rearrangement joins TRBV5-4 to TRBJ2-2, with no clear D. V was shortened by 2 bases and J by 2 bases, with 10 bases between the two germline ends. Germline CDR1 SGHNT, CDR2 YYREEE (reference sequence). CDR3 length: 15 residues. DNA of the CDR3: TGTGCCAGCAGCTTAAGGCAGCTCAACACCGGGGAGCTGTTTTTT. Amino acids: CASSLRQLNTGELFF.

The V and J genes are TRBV7-9 and TRBJ2-1; TRBD2 aligns across 12 bases. V shed 5 bases and J 7 bases; nucleotides not matched to a gene: 9. CDR3 length equals 16 residues. Germline V lookup: CDR1 SEHNR, CDR2 FQNEAQ (reference sequence). CDR3: CASSPRLAGARNEQFF. The CDR3 bases are TGTGCCAGCAGCCCCAGACTAGCGGGAGCGCGGAATGAGCAGTTCTTC.

In this sample, this clonotype turned up a few times. The chain joins TRBV4-1 to TRBJ2-3; TRBD1 aligns across 9 bases. This CDR3 region has 16 residues. The V and J ends lost 4 bases and 2 bases, in that order; junction bases with no gene match: 7. Germline CDR1 reads MGHRA; CDR2 reads YSYEKL. As DNA, the CDR3 is TGCGCCAGCAGCCGGGGGACAGGGTCCCCCACAGATACGCAGTATTTT. Translated, it gives CASSRGTGSPTDTQYF.

This clonotype was detected many times. CDR3 sequence: CATQLAGDYEQYF. The CDR3 DNA sequence: TGTGCCACCCAACTAGCGGGAGACTACGAGCAGTACTTC. The chain has TRBV6-1 and TRBJ2-7; 11 nucleotides align to TRBD2. CDR3 length equals 13 residues. Unmatched junction bases numbered 5, after V lost 10 bases and J lost 3 bases. Germline V gene data show CDR1 as MNHNS and CDR2 as SASEGT.

The chain joins TRBV5-1 to TRBJ2-7; the D gene is possibly TRBD1 (6 bases). In germline, CDR1 is SGHRS, CDR2 YFSETQ. This CDR3 contains 13 residues. Trimming removed 2 bases at V and 5 bases at J, with 11 bases between. DNA for the CDR3: TGCGCCAGCAGCTTCACAGGGTTCAACGAGCAGTACTTC. Amino acids: CASSFTGFNEQYF.

This chain uses TRBV7-9 with TRBJ1-4, with TRBD1 matching 7 bases. The junction had 5 bases not matched to a gene; V was cut back by 2 bases and J by 8 bases. The CDR3 spans 14 residues. CDR1 and CDR2 from the germline V gene are SEHNR and FQNEAQ (reference sequence). CDR3 nucleotide sequence: TGTGCCAGCAGCTTAAAGAGGGGGCACGAAAAACTGTTTTTT. Amino acids: CASSLKRGHEKLFF. Filled out from reference TRBV7-9 and TRBJ1-4, the complete variable domain reads DTGVSQNPRHKITKRGQNVTFRCDPISEHNRLYWYRQTLGQGPEFLTYFQNEAQLEKSRLLSDRFSAERPKGSFSTLEIQRTEQGDSAMYLCASSLKRGHEKLFFGSGTQLSVL.

In its sample, this clonotype was seen many times. This chain links TRBV29-1 with TRBJ2-7; 10 bases are a match to TRBD2. V trimming: 5 bases; J trimming: 0 bases; junction bases outside the gene matches: 1. There are 13 residues in the CDR3. The germline CDR1 and CDR2 sequences are SQVTM and ANQGSEA. CDR3 residues: CSVLAGGSYEQYF. The CDR3 DNA reads as TGCAGCGTTTTAGCGGGAGGCTCCTACGAGCAGTACTTC.

This clonotype was observed a few times. The V gene is TRBV24-1, the J gene TRBJ1-5, with TRBD1 as a possible D gene (5 bases). Germline V gene data show CDR1 as KGHDR and CDR2 as SFDVKD. V was trimmed by 3 bases and J by 4 bases, leaving 9 bases between them. CDR3 length equals 14 residues. CDR3 in amino acids: CATSDPRQNQPQHF. The DNA for the CDR3 is TGTGCCACCAGTGATCCTAGACAGAATCAGCCCCAGCATTTT.